The 29 T cell receptor beta chains below all came from one sample that was sequenced in a study of CD4 and CD8 cells across lung adenocarcinoma regions. TCRdb passed the PCR reads through MiXCR, listing each CDR3 protein once. The sample yields tens of thousands of distinct CDR3 sequences, 45% to 50% seen once. The sequenced sample was CD8+ T cells from the center of a lung tumor. These receptors were collected from a male donor with lung adenocarcinoma. The CD4 and CD8 labels of this study may be unreliable.

Ten or more counts support this clonotype. The CDR3, as DNA: TGTGCCAGCAGTGCGGGTATCAATCAGCCCCAGCATTTT. It yields the protein CASSAGINQPQHF. The gene calls are TRBV6-1 and TRBJ1-5; no reliable D call. The CDR3 contains 13 residues. The V gene lost 4 bases and the J gene lost 3 bases, with 7 bases spanning the gap. The germline V gene has CDR1 MNHNS and CDR2 SASEGT.

In regard to this clonotype: The junction does not match germline at one end; this may be a read error. The rearrangement joins TRBV6-5 to TRBJ2-3; 7 bases map to TRBD2. The germline V gene encodes CDR1 MNHEY and CDR2 SVGAGI. The CDR3 contains 15 residues. CDR3 DNA: TGTGCCAGCAGTTACTCGGCGGGAGCCAACGATACGCAGTATTTC. This codes for CASSYSAGANDTQYF.

The V and J genes are TRBV6-1 and TRBJ2-4, with D perhaps given as TRBD1 or TRBD2 (5 bases each). The germline V gene encodes CDR1 MNHNS and CDR2 SASEGT. The V end lost 7 bases, the J end lost 8 bases, and 21 bases lay between the germline ends. The CDR3 is 15 residues long. Here the CDR3 DNA reads TGTGCCAGCACCACGGGGCTGTCCGCCACAGACATTCAGTACTTC. Its translation is CASTTGLSATDIQYF.

This clonotype has ten or more counts. This chain uses TRBV27 with TRBJ2-1; tentatively, D is TRBD1 or TRBD2 (5 bases each). Germline lookup yields CDR1 MNHEY and CDR2 SMNVEV (reference sequence). Trimming took off 5 bases at V and 3 bases at J, with 14 bases between the two ends. The CDR3 totals 15 residues. CDR3 sequence (DNA): TGTGCCAGCAGTCCCGGGACCCACTACTACAATGAGCAGTTCTTC. It translates to CASSPGTHYYNEQFF.

On this clonotype itself: A junction end diverges from the germline sequence, so it may reflect a read error. V and J are TRBV4-1 and TRBJ2-3, with D possibly being TRBD2 (6 bases). This CDR3 comprises 17 residues. Germline CDR1 reads MGHRA; CDR2 reads YSYEKL. CDR3: CASSAGSTGRAPDTQYF. Written as DNA, the CDR3 is TGCGCCAGCAGCGCGGGGTCGACGGGCCGGGCCCCAGATACCCAGTATTTT.

The chain is built from TRBV5-1 and TRBJ1-4; 10 bases agree with TRBD1. The CDR3 sequence is 16 residues long. The germline V gene encodes CDR1 SGHRS and CDR2 YFSETQ. Trimming removed 1 base from V and 7 bases from J; junction bases left unmatched: 7. As DNA, the CDR3 is TGCGCCAGCAGCTTGAGTGGGACAGGGGCTGGTGAAAAACTGTTTTTT. Encoded protein: CASSLSGTGAGEKLFF.

This sequence joins TRBV6-5 and TRBJ2-1; possible D gene TRBD2, 5 bases. Trimming removed 4 bases from V and 0 bases from J, with 22 bases in between. Per germline, CDR1 MNHEY and CDR2 SVGAGI. The CDR3 is 19 amino acids. The chain's CDR3 is CASSSRSPSAGPSYNEQFF. CDR3 in DNA: TGTGCCAGCAGTTCAAGGTCGCCCAGCGCGGGCCCCTCCTACAATGAGCAGTTCTTC.

This clonotype was seen a few times. The chain uses TRBV30 and TRBJ2-5; no firm D call. The germline gives CDR1 GTSNPN, CDR2 SVGIG (reference sequence). This CDR3 is built from 13 residues. Deletions cut 0 bases from V and 5 bases from J, with 10 bases between. CDR3 loop: CAWSVGLIETQYF. DNA for the CDR3: TGTGCCTGGAGTGTTGGTCTAATTGAGACCCAGTACTTC.

J is TRBJ2-3 and V is TRBV6-1; D is unclear. This CDR3 is 12 amino acids long. The ends were cut back, 6 bases at V and 2 bases at J, with 6 bases in the middle. The germline V gene encodes CDR1 MNHNS and CDR2 SASEGT. The CDR3 DNA follows: TGTGCCAGCAGGGCGCACACAGATACGCAGTATTTT. As protein: CASRAHTDTQYF.

Turning to this clonotype: Since a much larger clone is just one base distant, this may be a read error. J is TRBJ2-1 and V is TRBV6-5, with D maybe TRBD2 (5 bases). Deletions cut 0 bases from V and 13 bases from J, with 22 bases between. This CDR3 has 16 amino acids. From germline, CDR1 is MNHEY and CDR2 SVGAGI. The CDR3 here is CASSYSQALAKNIQFF. The DNA of the CDR3 is TGTGCCAGCAGTTACTCTCAGGCTCTAGCCAAAAACATTCAGTTCTTC.

A note on this clonotype: At one end, the junction sequence differs from germline, possibly due to a read error. The rearrangement uses TRBV10-3 and TRBJ2-1; 7 positions agree with TRBD2. The CDR3 totals 15 residues. The germline gives CDR1 ENHRY, CDR2 SYGVKD. CDR3 in DNA: TGTGCCATGAGGCCGAAGGGCGGGAGCGTAAATACGCAGTTTTTC. It yields the protein CAMRPKGGSVNTQFF.

In regard to this clonotype: An end of the junction differs from the germline gene, which may be a read error. The chain is built from TRBV6-1 and TRBJ2-3; D is possibly TRBD1 or TRBD2 (6 bases each). Looked up from germline, CDR1 is MNHNS and CDR2 is SASEGT. The CDR3 length is 15 residues. The CDR3 loop reads CARAMGGTDKETQYF. The CDR3 DNA is TGTGCCAGGGCCATGGGGGGCACCGACAAAGAGACGCAGTACTTT.

V and J are TRBV10-3 and TRBJ2-1; 7 nucleotides line up with TRBD1. The J call may be incorrect, as the DNA end agrees better with TRBJ2-5. Germline V gives CDR1 ENHRY, CDR2 SYGVKD. The CDR3 contains 15 residues. The CDR3: CAGAKGGRDPETQYF. The DNA for the CDR3 is TGTGCCGGGGCCAAAGGGGGCCGAGACCCAGAGACCCAGTACTTC.

This chain joins TRBV11-1 and TRBJ2-4, with D possibly being TRBD1 (7 bases). V lost 6 bases to trimming and J lost 13 bases, with 31 bases between them. This CDR3 comprises 17 residues. Germline lookup yields CDR1 SGHAT and CDR2 FQDESV (reference sequence). CDR3 residues: CASSSGEGGTAQEIQYF. DNA of the CDR3: TGTGCCAGCAGTTCGGGAGAAGGGGGGACAGCCCAAGAGATCCAGTACTTC.

The V gene is TRBV10-2, the J gene TRBJ2-5; perhaps TRBD1 as D (6 bases). Germline-derived CDR1 and CDR2 are WSHSY and SAAADI. The CDR3 totals 14 residues. The CDR3 nucleotides are TGCGCGGGGAGTGGGGGCCGGGACACAGAGACCCAGTACTTC. Translated, it gives CAGSGGRDTETQYF.

The chain links TRBV6-1 to TRBJ2-1; D gene ambiguous. Trimming shortened V by 9 bases and J by 12 bases, and 27 bases separated the two germline ends. CDR1 is MNHNS and CDR2 is SASEGT in the germline V gene. The length of the CDR3 is 15 residues. The CDR3 loop is CARSEWGLGSNTQFF. In nucleotides, the CDR3 is TGTGCCAGGAGCGAATGGGGTCTGGGAAGCAATACGCAGTTCTTC.

The chain combines TRBV10-3 with TRBJ2-3, with a possible D match to TRBD2 (6 bases). The DNA end is more similar to TRBJ2-7, so the J call may be wrong. Germline V CDR1 and CDR2: ENHRY, SYGVKD. This CDR3 has 13 amino acids. The DNA of the CDR3 is TGTGTCTGGGGACTGGGAGCCAAAGATACGCAGTACTTC. Amino acids: CVWGLGAKDTQYF.

A remark on this clonotype: At one end the junction does not follow the germline gene, possibly because of a read error. The rearrangement joins TRBV6-1 to TRBJ2-3; 8 bases are shared with TRBD1. This CDR3 spans 15 amino acids. CDR1 and CDR2 (germline): MNHNS, SASEGT. DNA for the CDR3: TGTGCCAGGGGAGAAGGGACAGGAGTCACAGAGACGCAGTACTTT. Translated: CARGEGTGVTETQYF.

This clonotype was observed at least ten times. This chain connects TRBV7-3 to TRBJ1-1, with D perhaps TRBD1 (6 bases). This CDR3 spans 13 amino acids. CDR1 and CDR2 from the germline V gene are SGHTA and FQGTGA. Trimming removed 0 bases from V and 4 bases from J, with 6 bases in between. For the CDR3, the DNA is TGTGCCAGCAGCTTAACAGGGGGCACTGAAGCTTTCTTT. It codes for CASSLTGGTEAFF.

This clonotype was counted at least ten times. This chain connects TRBV7-2 to TRBJ2-2; TRBD2 matches 7 bases. The CDR3 is 15 amino acids. Losses at the gene ends were 3 bases for V and 4 bases for J; bases not matched to a gene: 5. Germline loops: CDR1 SGHTA, CDR2 FQGNSA. The CDR3 DNA follows: TGTGCCAGCAGCTTCGGCGGGAGTGTCACCGGGGAGCTGTTTTTT. Translated: CASSFGGSVTGELFF.

The rearrangement uses TRBV27 and TRBJ2-3, with a weak D call TRBD2 (5 bases). V lost 5 bases, J lost 0 bases, and 15 bases lay in between. The CDR3 length is 16 residues. Germline V CDR1 and CDR2: MNHEY, SMNVEV (reference sequence). This chain's CDR3 is CASSARAGGSTDTQYF. The CDR3 nucleotides read TGTGCCAGCAGTGCAAGGGCGGGCGGGAGCACAGATACGCAGTATTTT.

This clonotype has at least ten counts. The chain employs TRBV12-3 or TRBV12-4 and TRBJ2-1, with D possibly matching TRBD2 (6 bases). The CDR3 runs 14 residues. The ends were cut back, 4 bases at V and 6 bases at J, with 13 bases in the middle. The CDR3 DNA sequence: TGTGCCAGCAGTTCCGGGACTCTCAGCAATGAGCAGTTCTTC. It encodes CASSSGTLSNEQFF.

This clonotype has only one observation. The chain employs TRBV27 and TRBJ2-4, with 9 bases lining up with TRBD2. The CDR3 runs to 20 residues. Germline lookup yields CDR1 MNHEY and CDR2 SMNVEV (reference sequence). V was pared by 5 bases and J by 13 bases, with 30 bases of the junction left unmatched. This CDR3 is CASSPRRTGGGVYGKNTQYF. The CDR3, as DNA: TGTGCCAGCAGTCCCCGCCGGACTGGCGGGGGGGTGTATGGGAAAAACACGCAGTACTTC.

Concerning this clonotype: Sequence at one end of the junction differs from germline and may be a read error. This chain uses TRBV6-1 with TRBJ2-4; possibly TRBD1 or TRBD2 for D (5 bases each). The length of the CDR3 is 11 residues. Germline loops: CDR1 MNHNS, CDR2 SASEGT. CDR3 loop: CARGATNIQYF. The DNA of the CDR3 is TGTGCGAGGGGAGCCACAAACATTCAGTACTTC.

In the case of this clonotype: Germline is not matched at one junction end, which may reflect a read error. The J gene is TRBJ2-3, the V gene TRBV6-1, with 7 bases lining up with TRBD1. Germline-derived CDR1 and CDR2 are MNHNS and SASEGT. The CDR3 is 15 amino acids. The CDR3 here is CASSEVVGGGGAQFF. The CDR3 DNA follows: TGTGCCAGCAGTGAAGTGGTAGGGGGCGGCGGTGCGCAGTTTTTT.

The rearrangement links TRBV7-2 to TRBJ2-3; D possibly matches TRBD1 or TRBD2 (5 bases each). Germline V gives CDR1 SGHTA, CDR2 FQGNSA. The CDR3 is 20 residues long. The CDR3 here is CVSSGFRAELGDRDKETQYF. CDR3 sequence (DNA): TGTGTGAGCTCGGGTTTTAGAGCGGAGTTGGGGGACCGTGACAAAGAGACCCAGTATTTT. The full variable domain, with the rest looked up from reference TRBV7-2 and TRBJ2-3, is GAGVSQSPSNKVTEKGKDVELRCDPISGHTALYWYRQSLGQGLEFLIYFQGNSAPDKSGLPSDRFSAERTGGSVSTLTIQRTQQEDSAVYLCVSSGFRAELGDRDKETQYFGPGTRLTVL.

Comments on this clonotype: One end of the junction varies from germline; a read error may be responsible. The J gene is TRBJ2-4, the V gene TRBV10-1; possible D gene TRBD2, 6 bases. The CDR3 is 16 residues long. CDR1 is WNHNN and CDR2 is SYGVQD in the germline V gene (reference sequence). CDR3 sequence (DNA): TGCGCCAGCAGTGTCTGGGGGGTGTGGGCCAAAGACATTCAGTACTTC. As protein: CASSVWGVWAKDIQYF.

This clonotype has a handful of counts. The chain uses TRBV15 and TRBJ2-1; the match to TRBD2 covers 12 bases. The CDR3 contains 16 residues. V lost 1 base, J lost 5 bases, and 3 bases stayed unmatched. Per the germline V gene, CDR1 is LNHNV and CDR2 is YYDKDF (reference sequence). CDR3 sequence reads: CATSRASGRAHNEQFF. The CDR3 nucleotides read TGTGCCACCAGCAGAGCTAGCGGGAGGGCCCACAATGAGCAGTTCTTC. The variable domain in full, with the rest retrieved from reference TRBV15 and TRBJ2-1, is DAMVIQNPRYQVTQFGKPVTLSCSQTLNHNVMYWYQQKSSQAPKLLFHYYDKDFNNEADTPDNFQSRRPNTSFCFLDIRSPGLGDTAMYLCATSRASGRAHNEQFFGPGTRLTVL.

This clonotype was counted at least ten times. This may arise from a read error, as a much more abundant clone is one base away. The chain is built from TRBV6-1 and TRBJ2-4; D may be TRBD1 or TRBD2 (5 bases each). The CDR3 has 14 amino acids. V shed 4 bases and J shed 13 bases, with 20 bases lying between them. Germline V gene data show CDR1 as MNHNS and CDR2 as SASEGT. CDR3 sequence (DNA): TGTGCCAGCAGTGTGCCAGGGACCTACAATGAGCAGTACTTC. Translation: CASSVPGTYNEQYF.